A single sample is the source of the 8 T cell receptor beta chains below, sequenced in a study of blood T cell repertoires in COVID-19. Measured with immunoSEQ multiplex PCR; TCRdb has only the in-frame clones, and not every one. The table has around 200,000 clones, more than 70% seen once. The sequencing sample was made of PBMCs or T cells enriched from blood (not recorded which). Receptors were obtained from a woman aged 40 to 50 with acute COVID-19.

The CDR3 protein is CASSKHAPLHF. Here the CDR3 DNA reads TGTGCCAGCAGCAAACACGCACCCCTCCACTTT. The chain couples TRBV12-3 or TRBV12-4 to TRBJ1-6; D is unclear. The ends were cut back, 6 bases at V and 11 bases at J, with 8 bases in the middle. This CDR3 spans 11 amino acids.

This rearrangement joins TRBV18 to TRBJ1-4, with 8 positions matching TRBD1. V was pared by 3 bases and J by 0 bases, with 6 bases of the junction left unmatched. CDR1 is KGHSH and CDR2 is LQKENI in the germline V gene. CDR3 length equals 17 residues. CDR3 sequence: CASSPRDRTSTNEKLFF. In DNA, the CDR3 is TGTGCCAGCTCACCCCGGGACAGGACGTCAACTAATGAAAAACTGTTTTTT.

The rearrangement joins TRBV9 to TRBJ2-3; 8 nucleotides agree with TRBD2. The V segment lost 0 bases and the J segment 4 bases; nucleotides outside the gene matches: 4. Per germline, CDR1 SGDLS and CDR2 YYNGEE. The CDR3 sequence is 15 residues long. The CDR3 is CASSVGAGDSDTQYF. CDR3 coding DNA: TGTGCCAGCAGCGTAGGAGCGGGAGATTCAGATACGCAGTATTTT.

CDR3 sequence (DNA): TGTGCCACCAGCAAGTCGTCAGCGTTCTCCTACAATGAGCAGTTCTTC. It is translated as CATSKSSAFSYNEQFF. The rearrangement links TRBV24-1 to TRBJ2-1; the D is unclear. In germline, CDR1 is KGHDR, CDR2 SFDVKD. The ends were cut back, 7 bases at V and 0 bases at J, with 15 bases in the middle. This CDR3 comprises 16 residues.

This chain uses TRBV29-1 with TRBJ2-5; tentative D call: TRBD1 (6 bases). Germline V CDR1 and CDR2: SQVTM, ANQGSEA. The germline V and J ends were trimmed by 5 bases and 2 bases, with 12 bases remaining between them. This CDR3 spans 13 amino acids. The CDR3 protein is CSVNRDIQETQYF. The CDR3 bases are TGCAGCGTTAACCGGGACATTCAAGAGACCCAGTACTTC.

This chain joins TRBV9 and TRBJ2-3; 9 bases line up with TRBD1. From germline, CDR1 is SGDLS and CDR2 YYNGEE. This CDR3 is 14 amino acids long. J was trimmed by 6 bases and V by 6 bases; bases with no gene match: 8. CDR3 bases: TGTGCCAGCAATCCCGGGACAGGGAAGGATACGCAGTATTTT. It codes for CASNPGTGKDTQYF.

The rearrangement links TRBV7-2 to TRBJ1-1, with a tentative D call TRBD1 (6 bases). Germline V lookup: CDR1 SGHTA, CDR2 FQGNSA. Trimming shortened V by 0 bases and J by 5 bases, and 7 bases separated the two germline ends. The CDR3 spans 13 residues. The CDR3 coding sequence is TGTGCCAGCAGCTTAGCGGGGGCTACTGAAGCTTTCTTT. Translation: CASSLAGATEAFF.

J is TRBJ1-4 and V is TRBV28; TRBD1 matches 9 bases. CDR1 is MDHEN, CDR2 SYDVKM, per germline. Trimming removed 3 bases from V and 8 bases from J; junction bases left unmatched: 7. This CDR3 contains 15 residues. The CDR3 nucleotides read TGTGCCAGCAGTTTCCCCGGGACAGGGCGGGAAAAACTGTTTTTT. This gives the protein CASSFPGTGREKLFF.